Shown below are 8 T cell receptor beta chains from a single sample sequenced in a study of human T cells and chemical hapten exposure. Regarding time point: patch test 3, about 24 weeks after DPC sensitization. The sample's treatment: therapeutic diphenylcyclopropenone sensitization with weekly scalp DPC. TCRdb redid the calling of the RACE reads with MiXCR, one entry per CDR3 protein. The sample holds over 55,000 distinct CDR3 sequences, roughly an eighth seen once. Material: whole blood, obtained in connection with sensitization to the hapten diphenylcyclopropenone (DPC). These receptors came from a man aged 30 to 45 with alopecia areata. Some clones in this sample may be carry-over from other donors' samples.

This clonotype appeared once. This sequence joins TRBV28 and TRBJ2-7, with a tentative D call TRBD1 (6 bases). The germline gives CDR1 MDHEN, CDR2 SYDVKM. The CDR3 consists of 12 residues. The V end was cut by 4 bases, the J end by 12 bases, with 16 bases between. CDR3 nucleotide sequence: TGTGCCAGCAGTTCCCCACAGGGTATTTGGTACTTC. This encodes CASSSPQGIWYF.

This clonotype was detected a few times. The rearrangement links TRBV18 to TRBJ1-3, with TRBD1 matching over 8 bases. This CDR3 has 17 residues. J lost 0 bases, V lost 3 bases, and 7 bases had no gene match. In germline, CDR1 is KGHSH, CDR2 LQKENI. The chain's CDR3 is CASSPRQGPSSGNTIYF. The CDR3 DNA reads as TGTGCCAGCTCACCCAGACAGGGGCCGAGCTCTGGAAACACCATATATTTT.

This clonotype turned up a few times. The V and J genes are TRBV20-1 and TRBJ2-5, with 10 nucleotides matching TRBD2. The junction had 11 bases not matched to a gene; V was cut back by 0 bases and J by 1 base. The CDR3 loop spans 18 amino acids. Per the germline V gene, CDR1 is DFQATT and CDR2 is SNEGSKA (reference sequence). CDR3 sequence reads: CSARDPRGAGGPQETQYF. In nucleotides, the CDR3 is TGCAGTGCTAGAGATCCTAGAGGAGCGGGGGGGCCCCAAGAGACCCAGTACTTC.

This clonotype has a handful of counts. This sequence joins TRBV18 and TRBJ1-1; perhaps TRBD1 as D (6 bases). The V gene's germline CDR1 is KGHSH and CDR2 LQKENI. Trimming removed 3 bases from V and 7 bases from J, with 12 bases in between. The CDR3 has 13 amino acids. CDR3 DNA: TGTGCCAGCTCACCCGACAGGTTCAATGAAGCTTTCTTT. Its translation: CASSPDRFNEAFF.

V gene TRBV18 combines with J gene TRBJ2-2; tentatively, D is TRBD2 (5 bases). The V end lost 1 base, the J end lost 5 bases, and 5 bases lay between the germline ends. CDR1 is KGHSH, CDR2 LQKENI, per germline. The CDR3 is 13 amino acids. This CDR3 reads CASSPRETGELFF. In DNA, the CDR3 is TGTGCCAGCTCACCACGGGAGACCGGGGAGCTGTTTTTT.

The chain recombines TRBV28 with TRBJ2-6; D might be TRBD2 (5 bases). The CDR3 runs to 17 residues. CDR1 and CDR2 from the germline V gene are MDHEN and SYDVKM. V gave up 3 bases and J gave up 2 bases, with 14 bases separating them. The CDR3 reads CASSLTGIRAGANVLTF. Here the CDR3 DNA reads TGTGCCAGCAGTTTGACGGGGATCCGTGCTGGGGCCAACGTCCTGACTTTC.

As to this clonotype: A clone one base away is much larger, so this may be a read error. Likely a read error: the CDR3 ends without its conserved phenylalanine or tryptophan. The chain has TRBV5-1 and TRBJ1-1, with D hard to call. V lost 0 bases and J 4 bases, leaving 10 bases between the germline ends. The germline V gene encodes CDR1 SGHRS and CDR2 YFSETQ. The CDR3 extends over 14 amino acids. CDR3 residues: CASSLEMGATEAFS. CDR3 sequence (DNA): TGCGCCAGCAGCTTGGAAATGGGAGCCACTGAAGCTTTCTCT.

V usage is TRBV6-1 and J usage is TRBJ2-5; 8 nucleotides match TRBD1. The trim removed 3 bases at V and 2 bases at J, leaving 5 bases unmatched. Germline loops: CDR1 MNHNS, CDR2 SASEGT. This CDR3 has 15 residues. Written as DNA, the CDR3 is TGTGCCAGCAGTGATCCCTGGACAGGGCAAGAGACCCAGTACTTC. Protein product: CASSDPWTGQETQYF.